This TCR beta chain was observed in a study of shared clonotypes between healthy human individuals. Overall study: CD4 naive and memory got three plates each, CD8 naive two, CD8 memory one.

Per the germline V gene, CDR1 is SSHAT and CDR2 is FNYEAQ (reference sequence). CDR3 length: 15 residues. For this clone: The germline gene is not matched at one end of the junction; a read error may be the cause.

Every donor was a Caucasian adult from Nashville, Tennessee. The material for each subset, its genomic DNA, was split evenly across several immunoSEQ plates. The assay was immunoSEQ multiplex PCR, and TCRdb's table has in-frame clones only and misses some. The profile covers 2 million to 2.5 million clones, with around 95% appearing a single time and roughly 0.13% taken by the ten largest. Sequenced: naive CD4+ T cells sorted from blood. Subset indicated: CD45RA+ positively selected. The sequence was collected from a man between 18 and 35 years old in good health. The chain combines TRBV7-7 with TRBJ2-5, with 9 bases matching TRBD1. CDR3 DNA sequence: TGTGCTAGCAGCTCTACCGGGACAGGGCAAGAGACCCAGTACTTC. This codes for CASSSTGTGQETQYF.